This section outlines one TCR beta chain sequence together with its context. The antigen is unknown. The data originate from a study of cytomegalovirus exposure and HLA in healthy donors. About the research overall: HLA-typed donors were the source of some 85 million unique TCRs, which an early data release held.

The PCR had 60 Vbeta and 13 Jbeta primers. Using immunoSEQ multiplex PCR, the repertoire was profiled, and TCRdb retains in-frame clones only, with some absent. The sample lists more than 150,000 clones, 80% to 90% occurring once. CDR3 length: 14 amino acids. Germline V gene lookup returns CDR1 SGHKS and CDR2 YYEKEE (reference sequence). Trimming took off 4 bases at V and 6 bases at J, with 16 bases between the two ends. Findings and limits, study-wide: When analyzed later, a missense DCLRE1C variant was found to be linked to TCR beta V- and J-gene trimming. Several of the most significant clusters appeared, in a later analysis, to be linked to common viral pathogens.

V gene TRBV5-5 combines with J gene TRBJ1-1; the D is unclear. The origin of this receptor is a man between 18 and 29 years old in good health and CMV-seropositive. Material: PBMCs. The CDR3 DNA reads TGTGCCAGCAGCGAGGTGTCTGAGTACTCTGAAGCTTTCTTT. Translation gives CASSEVSEYSEAFF.